The T cell receptor (beta chain) under discussion was sequenced for a study of T cell responses to AZD1222 COVID-19 vaccine. Study findings and constraints: Only a handful of AZD1222 recipients, several in all, had baseline seropositivity. Females made up more of the donors, who were largely white British, and clonal diversity may have come out too low. Spike was spanned by vaccine-associated CD4 TCRs, which were dominant at 160-218 and 743-854. The study sampled repertoires only after the peak T cell response.

This clone was observed once. Its target is unknown. This table comes from immunoSEQ multiplex PCR, and its TCRdb copy is limited to in-frame clones, with some not included. Of fewer than 200,000 clones listed, more than 80% were seen once; the top ten hold 4% to 4.5%. The TCR sequence derives from an adult who received the MenACWY meningococcal vaccine as a control. The sample in question was peripheral blood, obtained 28 days after the second dose of the MenACWY control vaccine.

CDR3 coding DNA: TGTGCTAGTGGGCTGGAGGGGGATACGCAGTATTTT. This encodes CASGLEGDTQYF. The chain recombines TRBV12-5 with TRBJ2-3, with D perhaps matching TRBD2 (6 bases). CDR1 and CDR2 from the germline V gene are LGHNT and FRNRAP. The CDR3 sequence is 12 residues long. Trimming took off 6 bases at V and 6 bases at J, with 10 bases between the two ends.